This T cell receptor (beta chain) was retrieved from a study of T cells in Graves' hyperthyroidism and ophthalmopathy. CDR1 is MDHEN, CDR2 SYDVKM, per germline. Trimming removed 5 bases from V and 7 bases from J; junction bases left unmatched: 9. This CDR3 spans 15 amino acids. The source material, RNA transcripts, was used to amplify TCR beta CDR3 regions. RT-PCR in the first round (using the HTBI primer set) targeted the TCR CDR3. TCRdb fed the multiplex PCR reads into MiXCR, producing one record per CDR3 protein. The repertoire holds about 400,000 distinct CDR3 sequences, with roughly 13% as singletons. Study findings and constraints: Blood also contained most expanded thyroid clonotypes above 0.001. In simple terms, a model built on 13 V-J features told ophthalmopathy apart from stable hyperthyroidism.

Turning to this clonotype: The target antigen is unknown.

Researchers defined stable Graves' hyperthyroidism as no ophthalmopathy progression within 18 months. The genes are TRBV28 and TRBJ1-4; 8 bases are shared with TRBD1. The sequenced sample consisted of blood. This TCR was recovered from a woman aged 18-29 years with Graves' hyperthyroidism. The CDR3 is CASSPGQGPFEKLFF. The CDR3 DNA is TGTGCCAGCAGTCCTGGACAGGGACCCTTTGAAAAACTGTTTTTT.